These T cell receptor beta chains were read from a single sample in a study of cytomegalovirus exposure and HLA in healthy donors. Clones were read by immunoSEQ multiplex PCR, and TCRdb kept only the in-frame ones, dropping some. The sample lists 85,000 to 100,000 clones; nearly 80% were seen once. Sequencing used PBMCs. The origin of the receptors is a woman in her forties in good health and CMV-seronegative. CDR3s leave out the opening cysteine and the closing phenylalanine or tryptophan.

v_gene	CDR3aa
TRBV10-1	ASGGRLNTEAF
TRBV4-2	ASSTGTSGPQETQY
TRBV30	AWSVWGADTQY
TRBV5-1	ASSYQGPANEKLF
TRBV7-2	ASSFILGDGYT
TRBV10-3	AISAWKGGNTGELF
TRBV7-7	ASSLKGTSGETQY
TRBV5-6	ASSLRTGSPF
TRBV10-3	AIRTGGTEAF
TRBV29-1	SVEDRGTAYFGNQPQH
TRBV4-2	ASSPLISGFTDTQY
TRBV2	ASTRAANEKLF
TRBV30	AWSEPSSYEQY
TRBV18	ASSPRGMNTEAF
TRBV25-1	ASSDVAGWNEQF
TRBV30	AWSAQGYKLF
TRBV5-8	ASSLVQLVREQY
TRBV7-3	ASSLSPSGDTQY
TRBV19	ASSLSSEQY
TRBV5-1	ASSSDSLNEKLF
TRBV7-9	ASSPPGTEKETQY
TRBV13	ASSLGPTGSGNTIY
TRBV6-5	ASRPTGLNEKLF
TRBV7-6	ASSTVGMGAEAF
TRBV7-7	ASSPGTGGILTGELF
TRBV7-2	ASSWTSGGAGEQF
TRBV19	ASSVDRPTNEKLF
TRBV7-9	ASSTGQTNTGELF
TRBV28	ASSLFGEGMSPQH
TRBV19	ASKSGGVPDTQY
TRBV28	ASSFAGANTEAF
TRBV4-3	ASSQTGQNTGELF
TRBV6-5	ASSYLTEPYEQY
TRBV5-4	ASSLLGTGMNTEAF
TRBV18	ASSQGTGDNSPLH
TRBV29-1	SASLAHPEAF
TRBV2	ASKDIPYSYEQY